Detailed here is one T cell receptor beta chain. Its antigen is not yet known. Base qualities are not provided; no much larger clone lies one nucleotide away. Library method: the immunoSEQ multiplex PCR assay. Here the immuneACCESS table is served through TCRdb, limited to in-frame sequences with V and J called. Missing clones are a known gap in these copies; in checked studies unresolved V genes cover under half, and the rest lacks a known reason. Within this sample are around 53,000 clones, with 70% to 90% of them counted one time only. The ten top clones hold about 17% of the sample. The data originate from a study of radiotherapy plus CTLA-4 blockade in lung cancer (dated by TCRdb to the late 2010s). In terms of the full investigation: Objective responses occurred in 18% of enrolled patients, and approximately 34% achieved disease control.

Focal radiation therapy combined with CTLA-4 blockade (ipilimumab) was tested in patients with chemo-refractory metastatic non-small-cell lung cancer. What the authors observed across the whole study: Increased serum interferon-beta after radiation, together with early dynamic changes in blood T cell clones, were reported to be the strongest predictors of response. After treatment with radiotherapy and ipilimumab, TCR clones that originated in tumors expanded in peripheral blood.

Reading from cysteine to phenylalanine, the CDR3 counts 19 amino acids. Here the CDR3 DNA is all that survives: 57 bases in frame from base 1. V is trimmed back by 3 bases and J by 3 bases, and the junction contains 15 bases that no gene match accounts for. The germline V gene gives CDR1 as SNHLY and CDR2 as FYNNEI. This receptor was obtained from a human donor with non-small cell lung cancer that progressed on radiotherapy plus ipilimumab. Some clones in this sample may be carry-over from other donors' samples. Sequenced material: peripheral blood, taken from a patient treated with radiotherapy plus ipilimumab. The receptor chain draws on TRBV2 and TRBJ2-2; 8 central bases correspond to TRBD1. The nucleotides are TGTGCCAGCAGTGAGCTGACGGACAGGGCGCGCCTTTACACCGGGGAGCTGTTTTTT. This sequence encodes CASSELTDRARLYTGELFF. This CDR3, with the reference TRBV2 and TRBJ2-2 proteins standing in past its ends, gives the full variable domain EPEVTQTPSHQVTQMGQEVILRCVPISNHLYFYWYRQILGQKVEFLVSFYNNEISEKSEIFDDQFSVERPDGSNFTLKIRSTKLEDSAMYFCASSELTDRARLYTGELFFGEGSRLTVL.